This TCR beta chain is from a study of blood T cell repertoires in COVID-19. On the study more broadly: Collection of acute and convalescent COVID-19 samples took place in the United States, Italy and Spain.

The CDR3 is 16 residues long. CDR1 is GTSNPN and CDR2 is SVGIG in the germline V gene (reference sequence). J was trimmed by 5 bases and V by 5 bases; bases with no gene match: 11. In the study's own analysis: Cell counts per sample came from amplifying reference gene primers. Using immunoSEQ multiplex PCR, the repertoire was profiled, and TCRdb retains in-frame clones only, with some absent. V and J calls and clone size come straight from that table; D and trimming were deduced from the DNA. The table shows about 62,000 clones, with roughly 72% occurring only once. The chain is built from TRBV30 and TRBJ2-2; 10 bases align to TRBD2. This clonotype was sampled from a woman between 45 and 65 years old with active or convalescent COVID-19. Sequenced sample: peripheral blood. The CDR3 nucleotides are TGTGCCTGGGGGGGGCTAGCGGGAGCGCTGACCGGGGAGCTGTTTTTT. Protein: CAWGGLAGALTGELFF.